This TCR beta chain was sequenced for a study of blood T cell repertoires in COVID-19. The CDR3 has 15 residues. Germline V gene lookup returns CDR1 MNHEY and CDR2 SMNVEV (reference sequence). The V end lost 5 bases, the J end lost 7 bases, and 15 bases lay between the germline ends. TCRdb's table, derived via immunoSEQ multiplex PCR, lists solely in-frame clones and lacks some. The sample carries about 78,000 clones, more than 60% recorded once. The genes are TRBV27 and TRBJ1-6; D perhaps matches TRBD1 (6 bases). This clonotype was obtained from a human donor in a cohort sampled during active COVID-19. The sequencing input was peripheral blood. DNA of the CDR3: TGTGCCAGCAGTAGGACAGTTCCCCAGAATTCACCCCTCCACTTT. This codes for CASSRTVPQNSPLHF.